The 3 T cell receptor beta chains listed next were all sequenced from one sample in a study of regulatory T cells in long-lasting Graves disease. Time point reported: newly diagnosed GD, antithyroid drugs for less than 3 months. Isolated PBMC RNA provided the starting material for the TCR library. To make TCR beta libraries, researchers used iRepertoire HTBI primers and Arm-PCR of CDR3 regions. Each CDR3 protein gets one entry after TCRdb re-called the multiplex PCR reads with MiXCR. Of approximately 490,000 distinct CDR3 sequences listed, about a sixth were seen once; the top ten hold less than 15%. These data are also associated with another study on T cells in Graves' hyperthyroidism and ophthalmopathy.

The sample here was peripheral blood mononuclear cells (PBMCs), taken at new diagnosis, from a patient treated with antithyroid drugs. Receptors were obtained from a man aged 40-50 years with Graves disease.

This clonotype was detected a few times. The chain employs TRBV6-2 or TRBV6-3 and TRBJ1-1; D not certain. The germline gives CDR1 MNHEY, CDR2 SVGEGT. The CDR3 length is 11 residues. Trimming removed 5 bases from V and 6 bases from J, with 7 bases in between. As DNA, the CDR3 is TGTGCCAGCAGTGGGATCGCTGAAGCTTTCTTT. It yields the protein CASSGIAEAFF.

Note on this clonotype: At one end the junction does not follow the germline gene, possibly because of a read error. The rearrangement uses TRBV9 and TRBJ1-6, with TRBD1 identical over 10 bases. This CDR3 comprises 15 residues. Germline loops: CDR1 SGDLS, CDR2 YYNGEE. The DNA of the CDR3 is TGTGTCAGCAGCGTAGTGGGGACAGGGGAATCACCCCTCCACTTT. This sequence encodes CVSSVVGTGESPLHF. Full variable domain (missing parts from reference TRBV9 and TRBJ1-6): DSGVTQTPKHLITATGQRVTLRCSPRSGDLSVYWYQQSLDQGLQFLIQYYNGEERAKGNILERFSAQQFPDLHSELNLSSLELGDSALYFCVSSVVGTGESPLHFGNGTRLTVT.

Comments on this clonotype: Being one base from a much bigger clone, this may be a read error. V is TRBV6-1 and J is TRBJ2-3; 13 nucleotides line up with TRBD2. The CDR3 has 18 residues. Per germline, CDR1 MNHNS and CDR2 SASEGT. The CDR3 sequence is CAGSVRTSGSLVGDTQYF. The CDR3 DNA sequence: TGTGCCGGCAGTGTTCGGACTAGCGGGAGCTTGGTCGGAGATACGCAGTATTTT.